These 3 T cell receptor beta chains came from one sample sequenced in a study of CD8+CD57+ T cells in acquired aplastic anemia. The use of genomic DNA as template underpinned the TCR beta VDJ and CDR3 profiling. Each CDR3 protein gets one entry after TCRdb re-called the reads with MiXCR. The top ten clones hold under 8.5% of a sample with hundreds of thousands of distinct CDR3 sequences, roughly half of them seen once. Sequenced: sorted CD4+, CD8+, or CD8+CD57+ T cells (not recorded which) from PBMCs. Receptor source: a human donor with severe aplastic anemia or a healthy control (not recorded which).

A few counts support this clonotype. The chain joins TRBV11-1 to TRBJ1-2; D gene unclear. From germline, CDR1 is SGHAT and CDR2 FQDESV (reference sequence). V dropped 5 bases and J dropped 6 bases, with 19 bases sitting between them. The CDR3 length is 15 residues. DNA of the CDR3: TGTGCCAGCAGCACAACGGTCGCGCCCTCAAATGGCTACACCTTC. This codes for CASSTTVAPSNGYTF.

This clonotype was observed at least ten times. The genes are TRBV28 and TRBJ1-3; D not resolved. Trimming removed 4 bases from V and 11 bases from J, with 18 bases in between. The length of the CDR3 is 14 residues. Germline values: CDR1 MDHEN, CDR2 SYDVKM. CDR3: CASSWAGGPGAIYF. The CDR3 DNA is TGTGCCAGCAGTTGGGCAGGCGGGCCGGGCGCCATATATTTT.

At least ten counts were recorded for this clonotype. The chain employs TRBV9 and TRBJ2-3; D is perhaps TRBD1 (6 bases). V dropped 0 bases and J dropped 1 base, with 12 bases sitting between them. This CDR3 is 16 amino acids long. CDR1 and CDR2 (germline): SGDLS, YYNGEE. The CDR3 bases are TGTGCCAGCAGCGTAGTGGGACATCCAGGCACAGATACGCAGTATTTT. Its translation: CASSVVGHPGTDTQYF.